This TCR beta chain is drawn from a study of CD8 T cells in Susac syndrome. RNA, at about 0.45 to 1 ug, was reverse transcribed with random hexamers. Across 54 Vbeta and 13 Jbeta, immunoSEQ multiplex PCR amplified TCR beta CDR3. From the immunoSEQ multiplex PCR reads, TCRdb called clonotypes with MiXCR, one entry per CDR3 protein. The top ten hold less than 0.15% of the sample, which has about 200,000 distinct CDR3 sequences, more than 85% seen once. CDR3 length: 12 residues. Looked up from germline, CDR1 is KGHSH and CDR2 is LQKENI. Trimming shortened V by 6 bases and J by 3 bases, and 8 bases separated the two germline ends.

The receptor was isolated from a human donor with multiple sclerosis. The sequenced sample was CD8+ T cells from PBMCs. This chain links TRBV18 with TRBJ1-1; D gene ambiguous. DNA for the CDR3: TGTGCCAGCTCCCCAGTGGACACTGAAGCTTTCTTT. Protein: CASSPVDTEAFF.